Listed below are T cell receptor beta chains from one sample, sequenced in a study of T cell repertoires in cytomegalovirus infection. TCRdb called the reads again in MiXCR, with one record for every CDR3 protein. The table includes hundreds of thousands of distinct CDR3 sequences, 30% to 40% detected once. Their target antigens are unknown. The sample was cultured PBMCs, taken from culture after CMV antigen stimulation. The origin of the receptors is a human donor in good health (CMV status not recorded). Some clones in this sample may be carry-over from other donors' samples. Each CDR3 is given with its conserved first and last residue. A D gene is named only where the DNA matches it firmly. Expanded clones get a size class; other rows say once, few or many, or leave the size out.

J gene | clone size | V gene | D gene | CDR3 protein | CDR3 DNA
TRBJ2-1 | . | TRBV24-1 | . | CATESGVGSYSEQFF | TGTGCCACAGAGTCAGGGGTTGGCTCCTACAGTGAGCAGTTCTTC
TRBJ1-2 | many | TRBV7-8 | TRBD1 | CASSTRTGGDYGYTF | TGTGCCAGCAGCACCCGGACAGGGGGCGATTATGGCTACACCTTC
TRBJ2-1 | . | TRBV6-2/TRBV6-3 | TRBD2 | CASSISSGTYYNEQFF | TGTGCCAGCAGTATATCCAGCGGGACTTACTACAATGAGCAGTTCTTC
TRBJ2-5 | many | TRBV20-1 | TRBD2 | CSASTSGAPNTQYF | TGCAGTGCTAGCACTAGCGGGGCCCCAAATACCCAGTACTTC
TRBJ1-1 | few | TRBV7-9 | . | CASSNIEGRAFF | TGTGCCAGCAGCAACATCGAGGGTAGGGCTTTCTTT
TRBJ1-6 | . | TRBV28 | . | CASSLGGVAWGSPLHF | TGTGCCAGCAGTTTAGGGGGGGTTGCCTGGGGTTCACCCCTCCACTTT
TRBJ2-3 | few | TRBV20-1 | . | CSAPMTRTDTQYF | TGCAGTGCCCCCATGACTAGAACAGATACGCAGTATTTT
TRBJ2-1 | few | TRBV7-2 | . | CASSSYLDSQGYNEQFF | TGTGCCAGCAGCTCTTACCTAGACAGCCAGGGGTACAATGAGCAGTTCTTC
TRBJ2-6 | few | TRBV7-2 | . | CASPGGDIGANVLTF | TGTGCCAGCCCAGGGGGGGATATAGGGGCCAACGTCCTGACTTTC
TRBJ2-7 | once | TRBV20-1 | TRBD2 | CSARDQSGSHYEQYF | TGCAGTGCTAGAGATCAAAGCGGGAGCCATTACGAGCAGTACTTC
TRBJ2-1 | . | TRBV7-2 | TRBD2 | CASSYDVAGFYNEQFF | TGTGCCAGCAGCTACGATGTAGCGGGATTCTACAATGAGCAGTTCTTC
TRBJ1-6 | few | TRBV7-2 | . | CASSFPASNSPLHF | TGTGCCAGCAGCTTCCCAGCTTCGAATTCACCCCTCCACTTT
TRBJ2-7 | . | TRBV18 | . | CASSFGPVYIEQYF | TGTGCCAGCTCATTCGGCCCGGTCTACATTGAGCAGTACTTC
TRBJ2-1 | few | TRBV6-2/TRBV6-3 | TRBD2 | CASWTSGSYLNEQFF | TGTGCCAGTTGGACTAGCGGGAGTTATTTGAATGAGCAGTTCTTC
TRBJ1-2 | few | TRBV7-2 | . | CASSFSQGAHYGYTF | TGTGCCAGCAGCTTCAGTCAAGGAGCCCACTATGGCTACACCTTC
TRBJ2-1 | . | TRBV19 | TRBD2 | CASSIEAGGDLYNEQFF | TGTGCCAGTAGTATAGAGGCGGGAGGGGACCTCTACAATGAGCAGTTCTTC
TRBJ2-7 | few | TRBV7-3 | . | CASSPTPGLYEQYF | TGTGCCAGCAGCCCAACCCCGGGGCTGTACGAGCAGTACTTC
TRBJ1-1 | . | TRBV12-3/TRBV12-4 | . | CASSALSEAFF | TGTGCCAGCAGCGCATTGTCTGAAGCTTTCTTT
TRBJ1-1 | . | TRBV19 | . | CASSIQGPNTEAFF | TGTGCCAGTAGTATACAGGGGCCGAACACTGAAGCTTTCTTT